This section outlines one T cell receptor (beta chain) sequence together with its context. This clonotype was observed many times. It has no known antigen specificity. Nothing much larger sits one base from this clone, and base qualities are not available. This specimen comes from a study of T cells in Graves' hyperthyroidism and ophthalmopathy (dated by TCRdb to about 2019). In the study overall: Peripheral blood samples were taken at the time of initial diagnosis, prior to any treatment. A discovery cohort of about 100 patients, roughly 45 with Graves' ophthalmopathy and approximately 55 with stable Graves' hyperthyroidism, was used to find distinguishing TCR V-J signatures. Whether ophthalmopathy could be predicted prospectively was tested in an independent validation cohort made up of about 20 hyperthyroidism patients plus 17 patients who later progressed to ophthalmopathy. The roughly 91 discovery patients were randomly split 7:3 into training and test sets. In about 6 Graves' hyperthyroidism patients, the study also compared T-cell repertoires from thyroid tissue with T-cell repertoires from blood. After blood sampling, hyperthyroidism patients were treated with methimazole at a starting dose of 30 mg daily, and ophthalmopathy patients were treated with high-dose intravenous methylprednisolone. The paper describes TCR Vbeta CDR3 sequencing of 120 to 150 peripheral blood samples, made up of around 41 ophthalmopathy patients, 70 to 75 hyperthyroidism patients and 17 progressor patients.

The TCR beta CDR3 regions were amplified from RNA transcripts. The first round of RT-PCR for the TCR CDR3 was performed with the HTBI primer set and the Qiagen OneStep RT-PCR kit. Libraries were constructed in a second round of multiplex PCR, after which size selection and purification were carried out. Paired-end sequencing of the libraries was performed with 100 bp reads on an Illumina HiSeq2000. The paper's data handling went like this. SOAPnuke was used to process the raw data, removing reads that contained adapters or uncalled bases, had a mean Phred below 15, or lacked an exact match to the constant primer or identifier. COPE v1.2.5 was used to merge the high-quality paired reads, and each unique nucleotide sequence was defined as a clonotype. MiTCR v1.1 was used to align clonotypes to the IMGT TRBV, TRBD and TRBJ reference segments. The analysis included only V-J combinations with a frequency above 0.0001, which together covered 99% to 99.2% of the repertoires. The TCS score was defined as the ratio of F50 (clonal expansion) to E x V (chaos), calculated using BLOSUM62-based TCRdist between CDR3 peptides within each V-J. Welch's t-statistics and random forest reduced some 510 V-J features to about 12, which were used in a naive Bayes classifier (R e1071). TCRdb cleaned the public reads at Q25 with fastp, built clones with MiXCR and kept in-frame beta chains. Rows with one shared CDR3 protein collapse into an entry with the most common genes and DNA. The V and J calls were determined by TCRdb, not by the authors. The sample table lists about 640,000 distinct CDR3 sequences, less than 25% of them with a count of one. The biggest ten clones account for roughly a third of the sample.

In the ophthalmopathy patients, disease was moderately to severely active, with a Clinical Activity Score of 3 or more, a NOSPECS grade of 4 or more, and a duration of less than 3 months. Any patient with an uncontrolled infection, another autoimmune disease, pregnancy or lactation was excluded. Diagnoses were established on the basis of clinical symptoms, serum thyroxine and TRAb, thyroid ultrasound, and orbital computed tomography. Ficoll-Paque density gradient centrifugation was used to isolate PBMCs from under 11 ml of fresh peripheral blood. Total RNA was extracted using Trizol reagent, and RNA quality was assessed on an Agilent 2100 Bioanalyzer. Broader findings and caveats from the paper: Blood samples also contained most of the expanded thyroid clonotypes (frequency above 0.001), which suggests that blood repertoires may reflect thyroid immune responses. Ophthalmopathy was separated from stable hyperthyroidism by a 13 V-J signature model, with around 90% sensitivity and roughly 81% specificity obtained in cross-validation and 80%/75% obtained in testing. During validation, the model predicted progression to ophthalmopathy a median of approximately 6 months ahead of onset, with almost 71% sensitivity and 72% to 80% specificity. No statistical method was used to set the sample size in advance, and investigators knew the group allocation.

There are 12 amino acids in the CDR3, from cysteine to phenylalanine inclusive. CDR3 DNA is the only sequence kept; it has 36 bases, read in frame from the first base. Via the germline V gene, CDR1 is MNHNS and CDR2 SASEGT. The germline ends are 10 bases apart after V is trimmed by 6 bases and J by 4 bases. The rearrangement joined TRBV6-1 to TRBJ2-7; the D segment cannot be called with confidence. Sequenced input: blood. This sequence was found in a man under 40 with Graves' ophthalmopathy. For the CDR3, the sequence is CASSRDFYEQYF. The nucleotide sequence is TGTGCCAGCAGCCGAGACTTTTACGAGCAGTACTTC.